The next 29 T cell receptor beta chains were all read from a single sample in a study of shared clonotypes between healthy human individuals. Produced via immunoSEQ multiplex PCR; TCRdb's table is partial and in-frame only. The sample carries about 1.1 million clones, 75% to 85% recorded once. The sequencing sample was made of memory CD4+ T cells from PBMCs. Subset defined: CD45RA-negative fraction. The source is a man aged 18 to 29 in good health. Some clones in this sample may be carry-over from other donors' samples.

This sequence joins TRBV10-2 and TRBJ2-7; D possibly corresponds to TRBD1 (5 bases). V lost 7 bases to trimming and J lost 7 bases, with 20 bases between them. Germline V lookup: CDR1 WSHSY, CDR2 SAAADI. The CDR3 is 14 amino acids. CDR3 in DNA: TGCGCCAGCACTACAGTGACAGCGTCTCGGGAGCAGTACTTC. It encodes CASTTVTASREQYF.

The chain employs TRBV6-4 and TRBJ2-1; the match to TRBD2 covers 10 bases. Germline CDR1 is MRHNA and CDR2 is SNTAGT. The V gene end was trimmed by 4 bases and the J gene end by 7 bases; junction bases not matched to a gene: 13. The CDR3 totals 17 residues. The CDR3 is CASSVSGTSALGNEQFF. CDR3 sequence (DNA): TGTGCCAGCAGTGTCTCCGGGACTAGCGCCCTGGGGAATGAGCAGTTCTTC.

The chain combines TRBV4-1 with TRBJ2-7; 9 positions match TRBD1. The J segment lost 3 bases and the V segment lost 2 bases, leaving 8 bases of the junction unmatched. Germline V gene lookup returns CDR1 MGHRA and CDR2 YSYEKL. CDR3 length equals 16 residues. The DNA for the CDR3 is TGCGCCAGCAGCCAAACCGGGACAGGGACCCTCTACGAGCAGTACTTC. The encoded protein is CASSQTGTGTLYEQYF.

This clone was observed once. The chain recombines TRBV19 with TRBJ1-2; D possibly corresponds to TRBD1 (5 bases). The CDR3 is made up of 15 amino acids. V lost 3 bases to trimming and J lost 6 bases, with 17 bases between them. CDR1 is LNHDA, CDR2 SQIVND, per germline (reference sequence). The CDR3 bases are TGTGCCAGTAGTATTCAGGGAGGACGATGGGATGGCTACACCTTC. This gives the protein CASSIQGGRWDGYTF. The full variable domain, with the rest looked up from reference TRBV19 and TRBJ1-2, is DGGITQSPKYLFRKEGQNVTLSCEQNLNHDAMYWYRQDPGQGLRLIYYSQIVNDFQKGDIAEGYSVSREKKESFPLTVTSAQKNPTAFYLCASSIQGGRWDGYTFGSGTRLTVV.

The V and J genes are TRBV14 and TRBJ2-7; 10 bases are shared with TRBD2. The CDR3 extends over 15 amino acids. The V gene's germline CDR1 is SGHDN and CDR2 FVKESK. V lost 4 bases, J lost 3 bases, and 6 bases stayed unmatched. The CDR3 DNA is TGTGCCAGCAGCCTCCGGACTAGCGGACTCTACGAGCAGTACTTC. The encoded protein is CASSLRTSGLYEQYF.

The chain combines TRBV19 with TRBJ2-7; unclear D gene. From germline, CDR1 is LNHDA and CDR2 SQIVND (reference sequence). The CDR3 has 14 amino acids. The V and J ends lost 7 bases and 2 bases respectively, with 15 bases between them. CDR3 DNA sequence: TGTGCCAGTACCCCTGCTGGCCGTACCTACGAGCAGTACTTC. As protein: CASTPAGRTYEQYF.

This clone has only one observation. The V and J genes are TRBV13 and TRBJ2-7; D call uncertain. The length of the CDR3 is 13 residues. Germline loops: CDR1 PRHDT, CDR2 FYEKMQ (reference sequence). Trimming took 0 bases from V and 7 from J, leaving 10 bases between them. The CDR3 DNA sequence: TGTGCCAGCAGCTTAGGGGCGGTGGGGGAGCAGTACTTC. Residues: CASSLGAVGEQYF.

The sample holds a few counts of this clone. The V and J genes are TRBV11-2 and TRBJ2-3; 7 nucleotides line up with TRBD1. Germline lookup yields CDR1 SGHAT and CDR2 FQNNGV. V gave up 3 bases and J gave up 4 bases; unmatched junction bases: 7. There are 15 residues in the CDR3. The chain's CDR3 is CASSLGQTTPDTQYF. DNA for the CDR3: TGTGCCAGCAGCTTGGGACAGACAACGCCAGATACGCAGTATTTT.

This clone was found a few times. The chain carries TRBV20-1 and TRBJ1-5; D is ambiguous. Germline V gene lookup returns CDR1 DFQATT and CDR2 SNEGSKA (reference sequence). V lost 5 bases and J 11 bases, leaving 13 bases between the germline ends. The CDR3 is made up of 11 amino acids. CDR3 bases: TGCAGTGCTGCAACGCTTCGTTCCCAGCATTTT. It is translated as CSAATLRSQHF.

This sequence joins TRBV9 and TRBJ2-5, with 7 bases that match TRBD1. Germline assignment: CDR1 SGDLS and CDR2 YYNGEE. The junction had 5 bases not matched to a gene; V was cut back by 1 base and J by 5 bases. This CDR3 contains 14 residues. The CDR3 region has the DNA TGTGCCAGCAGCGTAACAGGGGTGGACGAGACCCAGTACTTC. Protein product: CASSVTGVDETQYF.

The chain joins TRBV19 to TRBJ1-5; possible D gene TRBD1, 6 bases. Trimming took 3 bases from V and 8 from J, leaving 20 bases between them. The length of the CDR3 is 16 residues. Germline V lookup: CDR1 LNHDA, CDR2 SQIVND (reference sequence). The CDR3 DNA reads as TGTGCCAGTAGTATTTACCGCGGGGGGCCTAGTGAGCCCCAGCATTTT. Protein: CASSIYRGGPSEPQHF.

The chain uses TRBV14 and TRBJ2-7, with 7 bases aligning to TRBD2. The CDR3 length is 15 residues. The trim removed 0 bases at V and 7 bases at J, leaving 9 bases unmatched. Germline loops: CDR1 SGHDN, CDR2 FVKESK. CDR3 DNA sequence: TGTGCCAGCAGCCAAGATTCTAGCGGTCTGGGTGAGCAGTACTTC. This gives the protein CASSQDSSGLGEQYF.

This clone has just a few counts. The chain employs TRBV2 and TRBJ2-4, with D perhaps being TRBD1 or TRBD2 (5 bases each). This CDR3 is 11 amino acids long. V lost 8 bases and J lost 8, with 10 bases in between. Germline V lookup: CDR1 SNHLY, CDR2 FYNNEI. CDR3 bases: TGTGCCAGCTCCCTGGGGGACATTCAGTACTTC. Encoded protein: CASSLGDIQYF.

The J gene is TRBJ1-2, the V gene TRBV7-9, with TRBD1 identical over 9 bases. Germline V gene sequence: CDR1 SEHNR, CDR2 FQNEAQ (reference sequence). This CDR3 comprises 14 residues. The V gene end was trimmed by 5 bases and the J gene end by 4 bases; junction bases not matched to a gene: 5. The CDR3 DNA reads TGTGCCAGCAGCGAACAGGGGGCGGCCTATGGCTACACCTTC. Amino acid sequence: CASSEQGAAYGYTF.

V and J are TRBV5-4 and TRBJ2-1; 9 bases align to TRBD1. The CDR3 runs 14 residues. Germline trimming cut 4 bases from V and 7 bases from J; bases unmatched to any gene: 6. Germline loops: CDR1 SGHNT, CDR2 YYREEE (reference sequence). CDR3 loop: CASSSRQGGNEQFF. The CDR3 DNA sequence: TGTGCCAGCAGCAGTCGACAGGGGGGGAATGAGCAGTTCTTC.

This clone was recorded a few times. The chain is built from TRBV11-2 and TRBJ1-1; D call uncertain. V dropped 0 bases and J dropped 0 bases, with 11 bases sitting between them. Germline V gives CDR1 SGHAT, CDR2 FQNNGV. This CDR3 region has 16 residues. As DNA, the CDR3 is TGTGCCAGCAGCTTAGAGTGGCGAAAGGTGAACACTGAAGCTTTCTTT. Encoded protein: CASSLEWRKVNTEAFF.

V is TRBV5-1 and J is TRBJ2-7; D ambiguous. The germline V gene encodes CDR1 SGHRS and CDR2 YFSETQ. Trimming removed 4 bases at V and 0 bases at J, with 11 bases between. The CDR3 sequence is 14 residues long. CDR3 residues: CASSAGPSSYEQYF. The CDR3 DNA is TGCGCCAGCAGCGCCGGACCGAGCTCCTACGAGCAGTACTTC.

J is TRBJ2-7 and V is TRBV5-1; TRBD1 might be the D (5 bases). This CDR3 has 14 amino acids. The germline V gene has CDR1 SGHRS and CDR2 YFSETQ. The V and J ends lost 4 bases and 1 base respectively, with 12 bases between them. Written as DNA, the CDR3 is TGCGCCAGCAGCCCCAGGGCCGGATCCTACGAGCAGTACTTC. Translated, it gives CASSPRAGSYEQYF.

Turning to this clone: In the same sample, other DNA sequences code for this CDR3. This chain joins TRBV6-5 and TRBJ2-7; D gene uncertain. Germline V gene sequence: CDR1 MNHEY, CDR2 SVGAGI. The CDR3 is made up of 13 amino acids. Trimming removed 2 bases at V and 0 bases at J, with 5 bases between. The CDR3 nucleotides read TGTGCCAGCAGTTACCGGGCCTCCTACGAGCAGTACTTC. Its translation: CASSYRASYEQYF.

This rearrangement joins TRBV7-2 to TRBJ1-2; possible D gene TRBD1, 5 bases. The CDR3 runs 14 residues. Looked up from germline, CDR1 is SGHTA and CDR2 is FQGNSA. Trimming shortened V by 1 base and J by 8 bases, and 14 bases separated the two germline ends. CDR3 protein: CASSLGGWGMGYTF. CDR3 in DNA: TGTGCCAGCAGCTTAGGGGGCTGGGGAATGGGCTACACCTTC. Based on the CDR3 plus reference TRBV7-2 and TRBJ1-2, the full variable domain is GAGVSQSPSNKVTEKGKDVELRCDPISGHTALYWYRQSLGQGLEFLIYFQGNSAPDKSGLPSDRFSAERTGGSVSTLTIQRTQQEDSAVYLCASSLGGWGMGYTFGSGTRLTVV.

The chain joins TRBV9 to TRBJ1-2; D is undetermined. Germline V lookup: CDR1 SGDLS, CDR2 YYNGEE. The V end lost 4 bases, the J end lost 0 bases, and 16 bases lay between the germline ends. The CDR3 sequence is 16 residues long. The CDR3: CASSPTASLANYGYTF. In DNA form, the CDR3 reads TGTGCCAGCAGCCCCACCGCGAGTTTAGCTAACTATGGCTACACCTTC.

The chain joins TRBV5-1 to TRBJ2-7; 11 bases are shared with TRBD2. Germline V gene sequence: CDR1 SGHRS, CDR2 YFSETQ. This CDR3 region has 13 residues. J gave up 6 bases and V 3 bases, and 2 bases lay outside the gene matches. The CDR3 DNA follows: TGCGCCAGCAGCTCGGGACTAGCGGTCGAGCAGTACTTC. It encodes CASSSGLAVEQYF.

The CDR3 sequence is CASSHGRVTYNEQFF. The CDR3 DNA is TGTGCCAGCAGCCATGGGCGGGTAACCTACAATGAGCAGTTCTTC. The genes are TRBV14 and TRBJ2-1; tentative D call: TRBD2 (5 bases). Trimming stripped 3 bases from V and 2 bases from J, with 11 bases between. This CDR3 has 15 amino acids. The germline V gene encodes CDR1 SGHDN and CDR2 FVKESK.

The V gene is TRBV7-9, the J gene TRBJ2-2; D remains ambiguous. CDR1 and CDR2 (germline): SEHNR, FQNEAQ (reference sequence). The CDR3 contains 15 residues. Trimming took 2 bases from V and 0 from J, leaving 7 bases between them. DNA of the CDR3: TGTGCCAGCAGCTTACTCCGGCCGAACACCGGGGAGCTGTTTTTT. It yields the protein CASSLLRPNTGELFF.

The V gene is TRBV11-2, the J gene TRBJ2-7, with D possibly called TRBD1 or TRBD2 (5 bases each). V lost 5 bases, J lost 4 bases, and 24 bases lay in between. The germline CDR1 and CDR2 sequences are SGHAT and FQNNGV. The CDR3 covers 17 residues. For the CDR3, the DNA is TGTGCCAGCAGCCCGCAACGGCTCCCGGGGCGTCAGTACGAGCAGTACTTC. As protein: CASSPQRLPGRQYEQYF.

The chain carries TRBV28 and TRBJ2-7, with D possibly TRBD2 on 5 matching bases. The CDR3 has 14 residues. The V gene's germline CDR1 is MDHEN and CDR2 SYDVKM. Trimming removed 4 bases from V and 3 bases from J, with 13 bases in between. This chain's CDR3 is CASSSAEARYEQYF. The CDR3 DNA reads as TGTGCCAGCAGTTCCGCGGAGGCGCGCTACGAGCAGTACTTC.

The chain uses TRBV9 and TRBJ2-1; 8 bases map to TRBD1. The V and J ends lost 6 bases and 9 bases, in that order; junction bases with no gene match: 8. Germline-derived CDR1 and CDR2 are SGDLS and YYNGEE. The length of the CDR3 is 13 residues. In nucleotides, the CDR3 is TGTGCCAGCACAGTGACAGGGGCGGGTGAGCAGTTCTTC. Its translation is CASTVTGAGEQFF.

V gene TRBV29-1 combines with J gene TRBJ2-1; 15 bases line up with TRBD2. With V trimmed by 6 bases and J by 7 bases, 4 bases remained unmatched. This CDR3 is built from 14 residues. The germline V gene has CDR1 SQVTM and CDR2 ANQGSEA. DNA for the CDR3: TGCAGCGTGGGACTAGCGGGAGGTTGGAATGAGCAGTTCTTC. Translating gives CSVGLAGGWNEQFF.

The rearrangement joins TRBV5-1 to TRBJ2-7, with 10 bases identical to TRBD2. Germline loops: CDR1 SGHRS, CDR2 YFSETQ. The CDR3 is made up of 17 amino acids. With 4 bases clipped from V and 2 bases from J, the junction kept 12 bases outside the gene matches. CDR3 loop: CASSLSRLAGSPYEQYF. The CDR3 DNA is TGCGCCAGCAGCCTCTCACGACTAGCGGGCTCTCCCTACGAGCAGTACTTC.